The 32 T cell receptor beta chains in this list originate from one sample, sequenced in a study of blood T cell repertoires in COVID-19 (TCRdb year 2020). Library preparation employed the immunoSEQ multiplex PCR assay. TCRdb's version of the immuneACCESS table is confined to in-frame rearrangements and falls short of the full clone set. An unresolved V gene accounts for under half of the shortfall where checked; the remainder is of unknown origin. The sample data list about 60,000 clones, and 88% of these were observed just once. 3.5% of the sample comes from the top ten. Sequenced sample: peripheral blood. Receptors were obtained from a man aged 50 or older with active COVID-19.

This clone showed up just once. The DNA of the CDR3 is TGTGCCAGCAGCCAAGATAGGAGCGGGGGGAATTACGAGCAGTACTTC. Its translation: CASSQDRSGGNYEQYF. This chain links TRBV4-2 with TRBJ2-7, with TRBD2 matching over 9 bases. J gave up 4 bases and V 0 bases, and 7 bases lay outside the gene matches. This CDR3 is 16 amino acids long. Germline loops: CDR1 LGHNA, CDR2 YNFKEQ.

V gene TRBV9 combines with J gene TRBJ2-3; a possible D gene is TRBD1 (6 bases). The germline V gene encodes CDR1 SGDLS and CDR2 YYNGEE. The CDR3 consists of 15 residues. Trimming cost V 5 bases and J 2 bases, with 15 bases left between them. The CDR3 DNA follows: TGTGCCAGCAGTGAGGGGGTAGGATACACAGATACGCAGTATTTT. Protein product: CASSEGVGYTDTQYF. The complete variable domain, with remaining parts taken from reference TRBV9 and TRBJ2-3, reads DSGVTQTPKHLITATGQRVTLRCSPRSGDLSVYWYQQSLDQGLQFLIQYYNGEERAKGNILERFSAQQFPDLHSELNLSSLELGDSALYFCASSEGVGYTDTQYFGPGTRLTVL.

The chain has TRBV3-1 (or the pseudogene TRBV3-2) and TRBJ2-5, with D maybe TRBD1 (6 bases). Trimming pared 0 bases from V and 4 bases from J, leaving 24 bases between. The CDR3 spans 19 residues. CDR1 is LGHDT, CDR2 YNNKEL, per germline (reference sequence). The CDR3 loop reads CASSQDQVRGRVSLETQYF. CDR3 nucleotide sequence: TGTGCCAGCAGCCAAGATCAGGTCAGGGGCCGGGTTTCTTTAGAGACCCAGTACTTC.

This rearrangement joins TRBV7-2 to TRBJ2-2; D may be TRBD1 (6 bases). The V gene lost 2 bases and the J gene lost 6 bases, with 10 bases spanning the gap. Germline V gene lookup returns CDR1 SGHTA and CDR2 FQGNSA. CDR3 length: 14 amino acids. CDR3 protein: CASSLLAGAGELFF. The CDR3 nucleotides are TGTGCCAGCAGCTTATTAGCAGGGGCCGGGGAGCTGTTTTTT.

The chain is built from TRBV5-1 and TRBJ2-1, with 11 nucleotides matching TRBD1. This CDR3 has 15 residues. V shed 4 bases and J 8 bases; nucleotides not matched to a gene: 8. Germline V lookup: CDR1 SGHRS, CDR2 YFSETQ. Here the CDR3 DNA reads TGCGCCAGCAGCCAAGGACAGGGGGCATCGTATGAGCAGTTCTTC. Translation gives CASSQGQGASYEQFF.

This chain uses TRBV11-2 with TRBJ2-1, with D hard to call. Trimming pared 5 bases from V and 10 bases from J, leaving 9 bases between. From germline, CDR1 is SGHAT and CDR2 FQNNGV. The CDR3 has 11 amino acids. The CDR3 is CASSHPYEQFF. CDR3 DNA: TGTGCCAGCAGCCATCCCTACGAGCAGTTCTTC.

V is TRBV10-1 and J is TRBJ1-1; possible D gene TRBD1, 6 bases. The CDR3 length is 14 residues. V was cut by 7 bases and J by 3 bases, with 15 bases left in between. The germline V gene has CDR1 WNHNN and CDR2 SYGVQD (reference sequence). CDR3 region: CASTIKGGDTEAFF. CDR3 nucleotides: TGCGCCAGCACTATAAAAGGGGGGGACACTGAAGCTTTCTTT.

This clone was counted a few times. The chain joins TRBV6-5 to TRBJ1-2, with 7 bases fitting TRBD1. The V gene's germline CDR1 is MNHEY and CDR2 SVGAGI. V shed 2 bases and J 8 bases; nucleotides not matched to a gene: 5. This CDR3 spans 13 amino acids. DNA for the CDR3: TGTGCCAGCAGTTACGCCGACAGGGTCGGCTACACCTTC. Amino acid sequence: CASSYADRVGYTF.

A few counts support this clone. J is TRBJ2-7 and V is TRBV7-2; D possibly corresponds to TRBD2 (6 bases). V was shortened by 3 bases and J by 6 bases, with 9 bases between the two germline ends. The CDR3 runs to 12 residues. CDR1 is SGHTA, CDR2 FQGNSA, per germline. For the CDR3, the DNA is TGTGCCAGCAGCTTGATGGGAGGCGAGCAGTACTTC. This sequence encodes CASSLMGGEQYF.

This clone was found once. This chain joins TRBV11-2 and TRBJ2-1; perhaps TRBD2 as D (5 bases). Germline CDR1 is SGHAT and CDR2 is FQNNGV. The V end lost 4 bases, the J end lost 13 bases, and 20 bases lay between the germline ends. There are 14 residues in the CDR3. CDR3 loop: CASSSRTLRIEQFF. DNA for the CDR3: TGTGCCAGCAGCTCCAGGACTTTGAGGATAGAACAGTTCTTC.

This clone was seen a few times. This sequence joins TRBV29-1 and TRBJ2-3, with TRBD2 matching 11 bases. Germline V gives CDR1 SQVTM, CDR2 ANQGSEA. V lost 6 bases and J lost 0; bases outside the gene matches: 11. The length of the CDR3 is 17 residues. The CDR3: CSVIGLAGGASTDTQYF. CDR3 in DNA: TGCAGCGTAATTGGGCTAGCGGGGGGCGCTAGCACAGATACGCAGTATTTT.

This CDR3 is CASRIRDSSSYEQYF. DNA for the CDR3: TGCGCCAGCAGAATCAGGGACAGCAGCTCCTACGAGCAGTACTTC. The rearrangement uses TRBV5-1 and TRBJ2-7; TRBD1 aligns across 7 bases. The CDR3 runs to 15 residues. V lost 5 bases and J lost 0; bases outside the gene matches: 8. Looked up from germline, CDR1 is SGHRS and CDR2 is YFSETQ.

This sequence joins TRBV7-9 and TRBJ2-2; 7 positions match TRBD1. The CDR3 contains 15 residues. Germline V gene lookup returns CDR1 SEHNR and CDR2 FQNEAQ (reference sequence). After removal of 4 bases from V and 7 bases from J, the junction contained 9 bases not matched to a gene. This CDR3 is CASSSQTGLVGELFF. The CDR3 nucleotides are TGTGCCAGCAGCTCGCAGACAGGGTTGGTCGGGGAGCTGTTTTTT.

This chain connects TRBV9 to TRBJ2-7, with 7 bases fitting TRBD1. This CDR3 is built from 13 residues. With V trimmed by 4 bases and J by 6 bases, 7 bases remained unmatched. Germline CDR1 is SGDLS and CDR2 is YYNGEE. The CDR3 region is CASSPWTGSEQYF. CDR3 nucleotides: TGTGCCAGCAGCCCTTGGACAGGCAGCGAGCAGTACTTC.

This rearrangement joins TRBV11-3 to TRBJ2-2; D uncertain. Germline values: CDR1 SGHNT, CDR2 YENEEA. CDR3 length equals 12 residues. V lost 4 bases, J lost 2 bases, and 2 bases lay in between. CDR3 residues: CASSSNTGELFF. DNA of the CDR3: TGTGCCAGCAGCTCTAACACCGGGGAGCTGTTTTTT.

The chain links TRBV2 to TRBJ2-5; D is perhaps TRBD1 (6 bases). This CDR3 is built from 13 residues. The V and J ends lost 4 bases and 1 base respectively, with 7 bases between them. CDR1 SNHLY and CDR2 FYNNEI come from the germline V gene. The CDR3 DNA follows: TGTGCCAGCAGTGTAGGGGGCCAAGAGACCCAGTACTTC. Residues: CASSVGGQETQYF.

The chain uses TRBV20-1 and TRBJ1-2; D is unresolved. Germline V CDR1 and CDR2: DFQATT, SNEGSKA (reference sequence). V lost 5 bases and J 8 bases, leaving 6 bases between the germline ends. This CDR3 is 9 amino acids long. This CDR3 is CSARRGYTF. CDR3 bases: TGCAGTGCTCGGAGGGGCTACACCTTC.

V gene TRBV9 combines with J gene TRBJ1-3, with TRBD1 as a possible D gene (5 bases). Germline loops: CDR1 SGDLS, CDR2 YYNGEE. The CDR3 totals 17 residues. Trimming took off 3 bases at V and 0 bases at J, with 16 bases between the two ends. CDR3 in DNA: TGTGCCAGCAGCGCCCTGGGGGGACTTCTCTCTGGAAACACCATATATTTT. This translates into CASSALGGLLSGNTIYF.

This clone showed up just a few times. The rearrangement joins TRBV5-1 to TRBJ1-3; 7 bases agree with TRBD1. The CDR3 sequence is 13 residues long. Losses at the gene ends were 4 bases for V and 8 bases for J; bases not matched to a gene: 6. Germline V gene data show CDR1 as SGHRS and CDR2 as YFSETQ. CDR3 coding DNA: TGCGCCAGCAGCGGAGGACAGGAGGACACCATATATTTT. Translating it yields CASSGGQEDTIYF.

This chain joins TRBV7-3 and TRBJ1-6; a weak D match, TRBD1 (6 bases). Trimming cost V 0 bases and J 7 bases, with 13 bases left between them. CDR1 and CDR2 (germline): SGHTA, FQGTGA. The CDR3 totals 16 residues. This chain's CDR3 is CASSLTRTGYNSPLHF. CDR3 coding DNA: TGTGCCAGCAGCTTAACCCGCACAGGGTACAATTCACCCCTCCACTTT.

This clone was observed a single time. CDR3 sequence: CASSVERGGSQTQYF. The CDR3 region has the DNA TGTGCCAGCAGCGTGGAGCGGGGGGGCAGTCAGACCCAGTACTTC. V is TRBV11-2 and J is TRBJ2-5; 10 bases fit TRBD2. The CDR3 runs to 15 residues. Looked up from germline, CDR1 is SGHAT and CDR2 is FQNNGV. Trimming removed 5 bases from V and 6 bases from J; junction bases left unmatched: 9.

The rearrangement uses TRBV3-1 (or the pseudogene TRBV3-2) and TRBJ1-1; D remains ambiguous. Germline lookup yields CDR1 LGHDT and CDR2 YNNKEL (reference sequence). Trimming pared 4 bases from V and 4 bases from J, leaving 16 bases between. The CDR3 length is 15 residues. The CDR3 region has the DNA TGTGCCAGCAGCCCAGCCGGGAGGGCGGGCACTGAAGCTTTCTTT. Translated: CASSPAGRAGTEAFF.

The chain is built from TRBV7-2 and TRBJ2-7; no firm D call. V lost 1 base and J 0 bases, leaving 7 bases between the germline ends. The CDR3 length is 14 residues. From germline, CDR1 is SGHTA and CDR2 FQGNSA. CDR3: CASSLGQNSYEQYF. The CDR3 DNA reads as TGTGCCAGCAGCTTAGGGCAGAACTCCTACGAGCAGTACTTC.

The V and J genes are TRBV10-3 and TRBJ1-1; D uncertain. The germline gives CDR1 ENHRY, CDR2 SYGVKD. V shed 4 bases and J shed 1 base, with 16 bases lying between them. This CDR3 is 16 amino acids long. The CDR3 DNA reads TGTGCCATCAGTGGGGTCAAGGTCACGGGGAACACTGAAGCTTTCTTT. Its protein product is CAISGVKVTGNTEAFF.

V and J are TRBV5-4 and TRBJ1-2; tentative D call: TRBD1 (6 bases). Trimming took off 0 bases at V and 6 bases at J, with 12 bases between the two ends. This CDR3 comprises 14 residues. CDR1 is SGHNT, CDR2 YYREEE, per germline (reference sequence). The CDR3 coding sequence is TGTGCCAGCAGCTTGGCCTACAGGGTGAATGGCTACACCTTC. Protein: CASSLAYRVNGYTF.

The rearrangement uses TRBV6-5 and TRBJ1-6; no reliable D call. Germline V lookup: CDR1 MNHEY, CDR2 SVGAGI. The CDR3 sequence is 15 residues long. V dropped 6 bases and J dropped 4 bases, with 13 bases sitting between them. The CDR3 DNA follows: TGTGCCAGCAGCGACCTTAACGGGTATAATTCACCCCTCCACTTT. Its translation is CASSDLNGYNSPLHF.

This chain uses TRBV11-2 with TRBJ1-2; tentative D call: TRBD1 (5 bases). Germline lookup yields CDR1 SGHAT and CDR2 FQNNGV. Trimming removed 3 bases from V and 0 bases from J, with 11 bases in between. The CDR3 has 15 amino acids. The CDR3 nucleotides read TGTGCCAGCAGCTTTGGGGCAGATTCTAACTATGGCTACACCTTC. Translated, it gives CASSFGADSNYGYTF.

This clone ranks as medium-sized. The chain employs TRBV5-6 and TRBJ1-6; 7 nucleotides match TRBD1. Germline CDR1 SGHDT, CDR2 YYEEEE. V gave up 4 bases and J gave up 10 bases; unmatched junction bases: 11. The CDR3 has 15 amino acids. The CDR3 sequence is CASSLGTVFGSPLHF. DNA of the CDR3: TGTGCCAGCAGCCTTGGGACAGTCTTCGGGTCACCCCTCCACTTT.

J is TRBJ2-3 and V is TRBV5-6, with D perhaps TRBD1 (8 bases). Germline CDR1 reads SGHDT; CDR2 reads YYEEEE. The CDR3 runs 15 residues. The germline V and J ends were trimmed by 4 bases and 6 bases, with 18 bases remaining between them. CDR3 amino acids: CASSQLQGGADTQYF. In DNA form, the CDR3 reads TGTGCCAGCAGCCAACTACAGGGGGGGGCCGATACGCAGTATTTT. The full variable domain, its missing parts supplied by reference TRBV5-6 and TRBJ2-3, is DAGVTQSPTHLIKTRGQQVTLRCSPKSGHDTVSWYQQALGQGPQFIFQYYEEEERQRGNFPDRFSGHQFPNYSSELNVNALLLGDSALYLCASSQLQGGADTQYFGPGTRLTVL.

The chain joins TRBV2 to TRBJ1-1, with D maybe TRBD1 (6 bases). The germline V gene encodes CDR1 SNHLY and CDR2 FYNNEI. The length of the CDR3 is 13 residues. The V end lost 10 bases, the J end lost 1 base, and 13 bases lay between the germline ends. This CDR3 reads CATQTGENTEAFF. CDR3 DNA sequence: TGTGCCACCCAGACAGGAGAGAACACTGAAGCTTTCTTT.

The chain employs TRBV5-4 and TRBJ2-1; 12 nucleotides line up with TRBD1. The germline gives CDR1 SGHNT, CDR2 YYREEE (reference sequence). The CDR3 sequence is 14 residues long. J lost 8 bases, V lost 3 bases, and 3 bases had no gene match. CDR3 residues: CASSWDRGRDEQFF. CDR3 nucleotides: TGTGCCAGCAGCTGGGACAGGGGGCGGGATGAGCAGTTCTTC. The whole variable domain, remainder taken from reference TRBV5-4 and TRBJ2-1, is ETGVTQSPTHLIKTRGQQVTLRCSSQSGHNTVSWYQQALGQGPQFIFQYYREEENGRGNFPPRFSGLQFPNYSSELNVNALELDDSALYLCASSWDRGRDEQFFGPGTRLTVL.

V and J are TRBV4-1 and TRBJ2-4; TRBD2 aligns across 10 bases. The germline CDR1 and CDR2 sequences are MGHRA and YSYEKL. V was clipped by 3 bases and J by 0 bases; unmatched bases: 14. This CDR3 is built from 20 residues. For the CDR3, the DNA is TGCGCCAGCAGCCACCCGGGCGGGCTAGCGGGGGTTACAGCCAAAAACATTCAGTACTTC. Translating gives CASSHPGGLAGVTAKNIQYF.